The present T cell receptor beta chain was sequenced within a study of T cell responses to AZD1222 COVID-19 vaccine. Clones were sequenced by immunoSEQ multiplex PCR, and TCRdb holds only the in-frame ones, with some missing. In the table there are 150,000 or so clones, roughly 91% of which are singletons. Germline CDR1 and CDR2: MDHEN and SYDVKM. Germline trimming cut 2 bases from V and 3 bases from J; bases unmatched to any gene: 6. There are 16 residues in the CDR3. The chain recombines TRBV28 with TRBJ2-1, with 8 bases that match TRBD2. The clonotype was recovered from an adult in good health. The input for sequencing was peripheral blood, taken on day 0 of AZD1222 vaccination. This CDR3 reads CASSLAGAGDYNEQFF. CDR3 DNA sequence: TGTGCCAGCAGTTTAGCCGGAGCGGGAGACTACAATGAGCAGTTCTTC. Using reference TRBV28 and TRBJ2-1 for the parts outside the CDR3, the full variable domain is DVKVTQSSRYLVKRTGEKVFLECVQDMDHENMFWYRQDPGLGLRLIYFSYDVKMKEKGDIPEGYSVSREKKERFSLILESASTNQTSMYLCASSLAGAGDYNEQFFGPGTRLTVL.